A selection of T cell receptor beta chains follows, all from one sample in a study of CD8+ T cells in alopecia areata. The method was immunoSEQ multiplex PCR; TCRdb's version includes in-frame clones alone and lacks a portion of them. This table holds roughly 76,000 clones, 29% found once. Sequences were derived from CD8+ T cells sorted from blood, sampled at week 4, from a patient treated with tofacitinib. These receptors originate from a human donor with alopecia areata. The CDR3 runs from the conserved cysteine through the conserved F or W. D genes are given only for firm matches.

length: 14
D: .
J: TRBJ2-3
V: TRBV7-9
CDR3: CASSPQDNTDTQYF

length: 12
D: .
J: TRBJ1-2
V: TRBV7-9
CDR3: CASSLLQGDGTF

length: 14
D: .
J: TRBJ2-7
V: TRBV29-1
CDR3: CSVHLLGRSYEQYF

length: 12
D: .
J: TRBJ2-5
V: TRBV15
CDR3: CATSTLGETQYF

length: 13
D: .
J: TRBJ2-1
V: TRBV29-1
CDR3: CSVRESSYNEQFF

length: 16
D: .
J: TRBJ2-5
V: TRBV7-2
CDR3: CASSLTTGHPGETQYF

length: 12
D: .
J: TRBJ1-4
V: TRBV7-9
CDR3: CASSLDGEGEFF

length: 13
D: .
J: TRBJ1-2
V: TRBV9
CDR3: CASSLGTDYGYTF

length: 14
D: .
J: TRBJ2-1
V: TRBV4-1
CDR3: CASSRPGEYNEQFF

length: 12
D: .
J: TRBJ2-7
V: TRBV29-1
CDR3: CSVAEGEAEQYF

length: 14
D: TRBD1
J: TRBJ1-5
V: TRBV29-1
CDR3: CSAWTGDSNQPQHF

length: 17
D: TRBD2
J: TRBJ2-7
V: TRBV28
CDR3: CASSPIQTSGRAGEQYF

length: 13
D: .
J: TRBJ2-7
V: TRBV5-1
CDR3: CASSHGTDYEQYF

length: 11
D: .
J: TRBJ1-2
V: TRBV20-1
CDR3: CSAHPALGYTF

length: 11
D: .
J: TRBJ2-1
V: TRBV20-1
CDR3: CAAPSYNEQFF

length: 10
D: .
J: TRBJ2-1
V: TRBV25-1
CDR3: CASARYEQFF

length: 17
D: TRBD2
J: TRBJ2-1
V: TRBV29-1
CDR3: CSVEVKTGLAGYNEQFF

length: 14
D: TRBD2
J: TRBJ2-7
V: TRBV2
CDR3: CASRGLAGNYEQYF

length: 15
D: TRBD1
J: TRBJ2-1
V: TRBV2
CDR3: CASSSGTGGYNEQFF

length: 11
D: .
J: TRBJ2-1
V: TRBV7-9
CDR3: CASSLNTEQFF

length: 14
D: TRBD2
J: .
V: TRBV29-1
CDR3: CSVVTSGSHYEQYF

length: 15
D: .
J: TRBJ1-4
V: TRBV7-9
CDR3: CASSPRQVRDEKLFF

length: 14
D: TRBD2
J: TRBJ2-7
V: TRBV5-4
CDR3: CASTQREGPYEQYF

length: 15
D: .
J: TRBJ2-1
V: TRBV7-8
CDR3: CASSFPQGVDNEQFF

length: 11
D: .
J: TRBJ2-5
V: TRBV19
CDR3: CATEMGETQYF

length: 13
D: .
J: TRBJ2-1
V: TRBV29-1
CDR3: CSVGGTGYNEQFF

length: 13
D: .
J: TRBJ2-1
V: TRBV27
CDR3: CASSSSFSNEQFF

length: 15
D: .
J: TRBJ2-7
V: TRBV7-2
CDR3: CASSWVEGPAYEQYF

length: 14
D: .
J: TRBJ2-6
V: TRBV7-9
CDR3: CASIGHSGANVLTF

length: 12
D: .
J: TRBJ2-1
V: TRBV29-1
CDR3: CSVEEAWLAQFF

length: 15
D: TRBD2
J: TRBJ2-1
V: TRBV27
CDR3: CASSPRGLANNEQFF

length: 15
D: TRBD1
J: TRBJ2-7
V: TRBV29-1
CDR3: CSVELIRDRLYEQYF

length: 17
D: TRBD2
J: TRBJ2-1
V: TRBV29-1
CDR3: CSVVKGLAGPRDNEQFF

length: 15
D: TRBD2
J: TRBJ2-5
V: TRBV9
CDR3: CASSTGLAGVETQYF

length: 10
D: .
J: TRBJ2-7
V: TRBV29-1
CDR3: CSVLVYEQYF

length: 15
D: .
J: TRBJ1-5
V: TRBV6-1
CDR3: CASRGQLVGNQPQHF

length: 12
D: TRBD1
J: TRBJ2-7
V: TRBV29-1
CDR3: CSVTGESYEQYF